This TCR beta chain derives from a study of cytomegalovirus exposure and HLA in healthy donors listed by TCRdb under 2017. Describing the broader study: An earlier analysis of roughly 630 of the donors reported more than 250 Gb of sequence data and roughly 110 million unique TCR beta sequences from roughly 200 million T cells. An early release covering 550 to 700 HLA-typed donors comprised roughly 300 gigabases of sequencing data and tens of millions of unique TCR sequences. Among the roughly 410 genotyped donors, around 81% belonged to the genetic ancestry cluster associated with self-reported Caucasian donors. The aim of the study was to test whether cataloging public T cell receptors could identify signatures of past pathogen exposure. Using immunosequencing, the study profiled T cell repertoires from 550 to 750 subjects and related those repertoires to cytomegalovirus serostatus. A separate validation cohort of 100 to 150 different subjects was used in addition to the approximately 640-subject first cohort. High-throughput TCR immunosequencing, statistical association of individual TCRs with disease status, and machine learning were combined to predict cytomegalovirus infection status. A later analysis re-examined previously published TCR beta repertoires from roughly 720 donors and added high-resolution HLA genotyping to investigate patterns of TCR occurrence. In the later analysis, no new phenotypic data were used to find candidate immune exposures; instead, reliance was placed on TCR beta sequences and their occurrence across donors. An earlier analysis of around 580 of the donors used high-throughput TCR beta sequencing to judge whether each TCR beta V gene segment behaved as functional or pseudogenic. Donor age, sex, ethnicity and CMV serostatus were collected together with the repertoire data. A later genetic analysis took genome-wide SNP genotypes for about three fifths of the 666 donors and used that subset as a discovery cohort. Every repertoire in the discovery cohort had been generated on one and the same sequencing platform. HLA typing covered class I and class II loci at four-digit resolution. The number of donors typed differed by locus, with 629-630 for A, B, C, DRB1 and DQB1, 522 for DQA1, 606 for DPA1, and approximately 470 for DPB1. Because of strong linkage in the cohort, 4 to 6 DR-DQ haplotypes were treated as single units for association and clustering. Among 300 to 450 genotyped donors of the cohort, an average of 235,054 unique TCR beta nucleotide sequences were sequenced per donor, around 20% of them non-productive. Broader findings and caveats from the paper: Most CMV-associated TCR beta chains appeared to be HLA-restricted in a later analysis, and the HLA associations seemed to be driven largely by CMV exposure. Correlated functional status among segregating V segments might reflect linkage disequilibrium, but an unknown experimental factor could not be ruled out. Most TCR sequences were seen in very few donors, while some public TCRs were found in many individuals. In an earlier analysis of about 540 of the donors, most TCR beta V segments were observed in productive rearrangements about 90% or about 30% of the time, broadly matching IMGT annotations. A later analysis found that TCR association rates varied across HLA loci, with DRB1 alleles showing the most associated TCRs and HLA-C alleles the fewest. Because counts were too low, about 18 rarely observed V segments, including chromosome 9 orphons, were excluded from the earlier analysis of 587 of the donors. Strong co-occurrence of HLA alleles, especially DR and DQ, made assigning TCR associations to individual alleles difficult. A group of highly shared sequence variants was considered likely to be a technical artifact of the sequencing pipeline. A later genetic analysis reported fewer N-insertions in productive TCRs among donors in an Asian-associated ancestry cluster than the roughly 620-donor mean. CMV serostatus was the only immune exposure information available for the cohort. The classifier was reported to diagnose cytomegalovirus status with high specificity and sensitivity in both the original and validation cohorts. Roughly uniform sequencing depth across donors was assumed in presence/absence analyses, although this assumption may not hold. In vitro tests confirmed that a few of the cytomegalovirus-associated TCR beta chains recognize cytomegalovirus antigens. A further reported finding was that TCR beta sequences accurately predicted the HLA-A and HLA-B alleles for most subjects in the first cohort. A total of 150 or so TCR beta chains were listed by the study as associated with cytomegalovirus. Because HLA typing was unavailable for some donors at each locus, only the typed subset was used in association tests. Compared with equally common non-associated chains, HLA-associated TCR beta chains in a later analysis were more clonally expanded and had lower generation probabilities. In a later analysis, about 16,000 TCR beta sequences were associated with specific HLA alleles at a false discovery rate of 0.05. A later analysis reported that several top co-occurrence clusters appeared linked to parvovirus B19, influenza, CMV and Epstein-Barr virus. Some IMGT-functional V segments, including TRBV6-2 and TRBV6-3, could not be told apart with the 87-base-pair reads, so those segments were excluded. The authors suggested that the approach could potentially be extended to other disease states and immunological phenotypes. A later genetic analysis associated a missense DCLRE1C variant with V-gene and J-gene trimming of TCR beta chains, and an independent cohort replicated the association. In this cohort, only TCR beta chains were sequenced, and detectable features were limited by the absence of alpha or paired-chain data.

The cohort was made up of around 720 healthy bone marrow donors. At the time of sampling, every cohort member was nominally healthy, though immune exposures that went unrecorded were likely present. The donor was CMV seronegative and belonged to the group of around 350 seronegative cohort members. Each donor provided a peripheral blood sample, and peripheral blood mononuclear cells were used for TCR beta sequencing. The Qiagen DNeasy Blood Extraction Kit was used to extract genomic DNA from the blood cell samples. Looking up the germline V gene (reference sequence) yields CDR1 SEHNR and CDR2 FQNEAQ. Germline trimming: 5 bases from V, 5 bases from J; junction bases outside gene matches: 3. The CDR3 contains 12 residues, cysteine and phenylalanine counted. Only CDR3 DNA is held: 36 bases, read in frame from base 1. Concerning this clone: Its antigen is currently not known. Base-call qualities are not available, and no considerably larger clone is one nucleotide away.

Library generation was performed with the immunoSEQ multiplex PCR assay. A mixture of 60 forward primers for TCR Vbeta segments and 13 reverse primers for TCR Jbeta segments was used in the multiplex PCR. A multiplex PCR assay on genomic DNA amplified the CDR3 region of rearranged TCR beta genes. On the Illumina HiSeq System, the amplified TCR beta libraries were sequenced as 87-base-pair reads. Processing in the source paper ran as follows. Across the 700 or so repertoires, a later analysis counted 75 million to 90 million unique TCR beta chains, approximately 12 million of which were shared by at least two donors. Raw reads were error-corrected and collapsed into unique sequences with a nearest-neighbor algorithm that merged closely related sequences to remove PCR and sequencing errors. CDR3 sequences were aligned to IMGT reference sequences to assign V, D and J gene segments. For a sequence to be retained, at least a six-nucleotide match to both a V gene segment and a J gene segment was required. A rearrangement counted as productive if the CDR3 had no stop codons and remained in frame with V and J, and every other rearrangement counted as non-productive. CDR3 was defined by IMGT convention, running from the second conserved V-encoded cysteine to the conserved J-encoded phenylalanine. The earlier analysis of fewer than 700 of the donors excluded sequences that lacked an unambiguous match to a single V gene segment. An earlier analysis of approximately 590 of the donors classified V segments as functional when productive rearrangements were above 56.7% and as segregating when the standard deviation between donors was above 5%. A statistical classification framework was built for diagnosing cytomegalovirus status from the catalog of TCR beta chain sequences. V and J gene assignment, in a later analysis, came from comparing TCR nucleotide sequences with IMGT/GENE-DB human TR gene sequences. A later analysis assigned CDR3 sequences and most-parsimonious VDJ recombination scenarios with the TCRdist pipeline. In a later analysis, each TCR beta chain was defined by its CDR3 amino acid sequence together with its V-gene family, and reads without a unique V-gene family were excluded. In a later analysis, nearly 600 highly shared, low-generation-probability nucleotide sequences were removed to address suspected cross-contamination and a sequencing artifact. In a later analysis, a clonal expansion index was calculated for each public chain from normalized within-repertoire ranks of inferred template counts. In a later analysis, generation probabilities were computed with a VDJ recombination model fitted to out-of-frame rearrangements, and the resulting probabilities were checked against IGoR. A later analysis scored TCR-TCR, TCR-HLA and TCR-CMV co-occurrence with hypergeometric tests, applying a repertoire-size bias correction to TCR pairs. A later analysis estimated false discovery rates by permuting HLA or CMV assignments 20 times. In a later analysis, co-occurring TCRs were grouped using DBSCAN, and TCRdist sequence similarity was added for clustering within HLA-allele-positive subsets. For co-occurrence clustering, repertoires with fewer than 30,000 or more than 120,000 public chains were excluded, along with 5 or 6 repertoires with anomalous nucleotide sharing. TCRdb limited this immuneACCESS table to in-frame rearrangements with V and J called. A share of clones is missing; checked studies link under half to unresolved V genes, and the rest is unexplained. V and J calls plus clone size are reproduced from that table; the DNA served to infer D and trimming. Within this sample are more than 85,000 clones, with 75% to 85% of them counted one time only. The top ten constitute less than 2.5% of the sample.

This TCR was recovered from a man aged 30 to 45 in good health and CMV-seronegative. Sequences were obtained from PBMCs. The chain is encoded by TRBV7-9 joined to TRBJ2-7; 7 bases in between match TRBD1. For the CDR3, the sequence is CASSPTGDEQYF. The DNA is as follows: TGTGCCAGCAGCCCAACAGGGGACGAGCAGTACTTC.